Below, one TCR beta chain is given with its context. The antigen is unknown. This entry comes from a study of cytomegalovirus exposure and HLA in healthy donors. Germline CDR1 and CDR2: SQVTM and ANQGSEA. CDR3 length: 17 amino acids. V dropped 4 bases and J dropped 4 bases, with 25 bases sitting between them. Donors had nominal health at sampling but likely had unrecorded immune exposures. Findings and limits, study-wide: Sequencing likely caused a cluster of highly shared sequence variants. Earlier analysis found most TCR beta V segments productive about 90% or about 30% of the time.

60 Vbeta and 13 Jbeta primers were used in PCR. Per the study methods: A later analysis tallied 75 million to 80 million unique TCR beta chains, around 11 million of them shared. Produced via immunoSEQ multiplex PCR; TCRdb's table is partial and in-frame only. The DNA gave D and trimming, while V, J and clone size come from that table. The repertoire holds some 51,000 clones, approximately 71% seen once, with around a third in the top ten. The rearrangement uses TRBV29-1 and TRBJ2-5, with D perhaps matching TRBD1 (7 bases). This sequence originates from a man aged 35 to 55 in good health and CMV-seropositive. Source material: PBMCs. Here the CDR3 reads CSVAGGLTGARGETQYF. The CDR3, as DNA: TGCAGCGTTGCTGGAGGGCTTACAGGGGCTCGGGGAGAGACCCAGTACTTC.